The 11 T cell receptor beta chains below all came from one sample that was sequenced in a study of human T cells and chemical hapten exposure. TCRdb re-analysed the RACE reads in MiXCR, keeping a single row per CDR3 protein. The data show approximately 90,000 distinct CDR3 sequences, roughly 27% seen once. Noted time point: patch test 3, about 24 weeks after DPC sensitization. Treatment defined: therapeutic diphenylcyclopropenone sensitization with weekly scalp DPC. The material sequenced was whole blood, taken in connection with sensitization to the hapten diphenylcyclopropenone (DPC). The receptors shown here come from a middle-aged man with alopecia areata. Some clones in this sample may be carry-over from other donors' samples.

This clonotype showed up just a few times. The J gene is TRBJ1-1, the V gene TRBV20-1, with D perhaps TRBD1 (6 bases). Germline-derived CDR1 and CDR2 are DFQATT and SNEGSKA (reference sequence). The germline V and J ends were trimmed by 6 bases and 6 bases, with 17 bases remaining between them. The CDR3 is made up of 13 amino acids. The CDR3 nucleotides are TGCAGTGCCGAGACAGGCCGGGCCGCTGAAGCTTTCTTT. Residues: CSAETGRAAEAFF.

The chain joins TRBV6-2 or TRBV6-3 to TRBJ2-2; D ambiguous. Looked up from germline, CDR1 is MNHEY and CDR2 is SVGEGT. V was cut by 5 bases and J by 7 bases, with 5 bases left in between. The length of the CDR3 is 11 residues. The CDR3 here is CASSNGGELFF. Here the CDR3 DNA reads TGTGCCAGCAGTAATGGCGGGGAGCTGTTTTTT.

In this sample, this clonotype turned up many times. CDR3 bases: TGTGCCAGCTCACTTACAGGGGGAAATTCACCCCTCCACTTT. Encoded protein: CASSLTGGNSPLHF. The chain has TRBV18 and TRBJ1-6; 8 bases are shared with TRBD1. CDR1 is KGHSH, CDR2 LQKENI, per germline. The CDR3 extends over 14 amino acids. Trimming at V came to 4 bases and at J to 7 bases, leaving 3 bases not matched to a gene.

The chain carries TRBV5-1 and TRBJ2-3; D is unclear. Trimming took off 0 bases at V and 2 bases at J, with 10 bases between the two ends. This CDR3 has 15 residues. Germline V CDR1 and CDR2: SGHRS, YFSETQ. CDR3 sequence: CASSLGGYPTDTQYF. CDR3 DNA sequence: TGCGCCAGCAGCTTGGGCGGATACCCCACAGATACGCAGTATTTT.

The chain employs TRBV6-2 or TRBV6-3 and TRBJ2-3, with D hard to call. V lost 4 bases and J 10 bases, leaving 12 bases between the germline ends. Germline values: CDR1 MNHEY, CDR2 SVGEGT. The length of the CDR3 is 12 residues. The CDR3 sequence: CASSFSFHPQYF. In DNA form, the CDR3 reads TGTGCCAGCAGTTTTTCCTTTCATCCGCAGTATTTT.

This clonotype was seen a handful of times. The chain links TRBV4-1 to TRBJ2-1; possible D gene TRBD1, 5 bases. The ends were cut back, 0 bases at V and 3 bases at J, with 12 bases in the middle. This CDR3 spans 16 amino acids. CDR1 MGHRA and CDR2 YSYEKL come from the germline V gene. The CDR3 coding sequence is TGCGCCAGCAGCCAAGATAGGGGCGTAGTCTACAATGAGCAGTTCTTC. Protein: CASSQDRGVVYNEQFF.

The chain has TRBV5-1 and TRBJ2-4, with TRBD1 matching over 8 bases. V was clipped by 0 bases and J by 6 bases; unmatched bases: 8. The CDR3 spans 16 residues. Germline V CDR1 and CDR2: SGHRS, YFSETQ. CDR3 coding DNA: TGCGCCAGCAGCTTGGGGACAGGGCCCCGTGGAAACATTCAGTACTTC. It translates to CASSLGTGPRGNIQYF.

This chain connects TRBV5-6 to TRBJ2-1; the match to TRBD2 covers 10 bases. With V trimmed by 8 bases and J by 9 bases, 14 bases remained unmatched. The germline CDR1 and CDR2 sequences are SGHDT and YYEEEE. The CDR3 runs 15 residues. Here the CDR3 reads CASRKREGLVIEQFF. The CDR3 nucleotides are TGTGCCAGTAGAAAGCGGGAGGGCCTGGTGATTGAGCAGTTCTTC.

This clonotype has a handful of counts. The chain combines TRBV7-9 with TRBJ2-7; TRBD1 matches at 7 bases. Germline lookup yields CDR1 SEHNR and CDR2 FQNEAQ (reference sequence). Unmatched junction bases numbered 7, after V lost 2 bases and J lost 6 bases. The CDR3 is 14 amino acids. The CDR3 reads CASSLYRTGREQYF. The CDR3 DNA reads as TGTGCCAGCAGCTTATATCGGACAGGCCGCGAGCAGTACTTC.

The genes are TRBV28 and TRBJ2-5, with 13 nucleotides matching TRBD2. The CDR3 runs 18 residues. Germline-derived CDR1 and CDR2 are MDHEN and SYDVKM. J lost 0 bases, V lost 6 bases, and 10 bases had no gene match. DNA for the CDR3: TGTGCCAGCAGCGCCCCCCGAGGGACTAGCGGGGACCAAGAGACCCAGTACTTC. Its protein is CASSAPRGTSGDQETQYF. Combining the CDR3 with reference TRBV28 and TRBJ2-5 gives the whole variable domain DVKVTQSSRYLVKRTGEKVFLECVQDMDHENMFWYRQDPGLGLRLIYFSYDVKMKEKGDIPEGYSVSREKKERFSLILESASTNQTSMYLCASSAPRGTSGDQETQYFGPGTRLLVL.

This clonotype was found a few times. The V gene is TRBV6-6, the J gene TRBJ2-5; tentative D call: TRBD1 (6 bases). CDR1 and CDR2 (germline): MNHNY, SVGAGI (reference sequence). V lost 2 bases to trimming and J lost 5 bases, with 9 bases between them. CDR3 length: 13 amino acids. The DNA for the CDR3 is TGTGCCAGCAGTTACGGGGGCGGGGAGACCCAGTACTTC. It translates to CASSYGGGETQYF.